The clone carrying this T cell receptor (beta chain) was observed at least ten times. Its specificity is unknown. The germline V gene encodes CDR1 SNHLY and CDR2 FYNNEI. V trimming: 5 bases; J trimming: 7 bases; junction bases outside the gene matches: 3. The CDR3 sequence is 14 residues long. The sample originates from a study of neurological immune-mediated disorders. Broader study findings: The most TCR clonal expansion was seen in HTLV-1-associated myelopathy, whereas the least was seen in multiple sclerosis, below the level in healthy controls. None of the CDR3 amino acid sequences of expanded clones recurred across subjects, suggesting private repertoires in all groups.

MiXCR was run by TCRdb on the 5' RACE reads, yielding one entry per CDR3 protein. The sample lists some 47,000 distinct CDR3 sequences, approximately 21% occurring once. Time point here: technical triplicate 3. Unsorted libraries were derived from 2 million PBMCs stored at -80 C. This sequence originates from a man in his sixties with HTLV-1-associated myelopathy (HAM/TSP). Source material: PBMCs. V gene TRBV2 combines with J gene TRBJ1-4; 11 bases map to TRBD1. CDR3 coding DNA: TGTGCCAGCAGTCCGGACAGGGGGCTTGAAAAACTGTTTTTT. Protein product: CASSPDRGLEKLFF.